This T cell receptor (beta chain) came from a study of cytomegalovirus exposure and HLA in healthy donors. At the level of the study: A prior study identified approximately 110 million unique TCR beta sequences from roughly 170 million T cells. General study points: Researchers catalogued some 160 TCR beta chains as cytomegalovirus-associated. V- and J-gene trimming in TCR beta was tied to a missense DCLRE1C variant by an analysis performed later.

PCR amplification relied on 60 Vbeta primers (plus 13 Jbeta primers). Some clones are missing from TCRdb's copy, which holds only in-frame ones; the method was immunoSEQ multiplex PCR. This sample has some 150,000 clones, with roughly 80% found just once. Details on this clone: Its antigen is still unknown.

Germline V CDR1 and CDR2: SEHNR, FQNEAQ (reference sequence). Germline trimming cut 2 bases from V and 2 bases from J; bases unmatched to any gene: 6. The CDR3 spans 16 residues. There were likely unrecorded immune exposures, though donors were nominally healthy when sampled. The chain uses TRBV7-9 and TRBJ1-2; 9 positions match TRBD1. The sample was PBMCs. The clonotype originates from a woman aged 25-40 years in good health and CMV-seropositive. The CDR3 DNA follows: TGTGCCAGCAGCTTAAATGGACAGGGGCCAAACTATGGCTACACCTTC. Translated, it gives CASSLNGQGPNYGYTF.